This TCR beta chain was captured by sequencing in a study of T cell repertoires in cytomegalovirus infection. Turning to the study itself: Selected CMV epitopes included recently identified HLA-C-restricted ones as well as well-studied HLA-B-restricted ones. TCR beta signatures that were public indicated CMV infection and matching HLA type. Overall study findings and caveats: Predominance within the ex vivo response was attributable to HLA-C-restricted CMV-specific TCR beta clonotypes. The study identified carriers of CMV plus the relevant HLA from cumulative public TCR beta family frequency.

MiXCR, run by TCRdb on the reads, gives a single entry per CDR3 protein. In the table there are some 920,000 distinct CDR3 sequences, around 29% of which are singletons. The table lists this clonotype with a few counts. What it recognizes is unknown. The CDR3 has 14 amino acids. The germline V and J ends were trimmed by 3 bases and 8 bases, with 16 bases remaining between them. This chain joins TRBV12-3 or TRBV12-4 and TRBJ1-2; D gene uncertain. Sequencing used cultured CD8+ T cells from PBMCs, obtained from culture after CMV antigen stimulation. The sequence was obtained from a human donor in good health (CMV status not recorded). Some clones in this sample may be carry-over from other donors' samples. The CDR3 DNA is TGTGCCAGCAGTTTGACACCGCAGGCTATGGGCTACACCTTC. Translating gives CASSLTPQAMGYTF.